This TCR beta chain was obtained from a study of OX40 agonist ivuxolimab in advanced cancers. Overall study: While on treatment, patients had intravenous ivuxolimab at 0.01 to 10 mg/kg every 2 weeks.

Sequencing used immunoSEQ multiplex PCR; TCRdb keeps in-frame clones, though not all of them. The data hold about 81,000 clones, with about 86% observed a single time. CDR1 and CDR2 (germline): ENHRY, SYGVKD. V was clipped by 6 bases and J by 8 bases, with 10 bases between them. CDR3 length: 12 amino acids. The chain links TRBV10-3 to TRBJ1-4; D is unresolved. Sample: CD4+ or CD8+ T cells sorted from blood, taken in a trial of the OX40 agonist ivuxolimab. The clonotype comes from an adult with an advanced solid tumor such as melanoma, head and neck, liver or kidney cancer. This CDR3 is CAIREVGEKLFF. Written as DNA, the CDR3 is TGTGCCATCAGGGAAGTAGGAGAAAAACTGTTTTTT.